The 18 T cell receptor beta chains below all came from one sample that was sequenced in a study of beta chain features in type 1 diabetes. Antigens for these TCRs are unknown. Study results and limitations: Moderately but significantly shorter TCRB CDR3s were found in Type 1 diabetes patients in all four CD4+ subsets.

Reverse transcription of all isolated RNA meant that expressed TCRB transcripts were sequenced. The method was immunoSEQ multiplex PCR; TCRdb's version includes in-frame clones alone and lacks a portion of them. The sample contains fewer than 400,000 clones, 9.3% of which appear only once. The sample consisted of central memory CD4+ T cells from blood. All receptors derive from a man aged 25-40 years with type 1 diabetes.

At least ten counts were recorded for this clone. The CDR3 bases are TGCAGCGTTAATAATGACAGGGGAGGTGCGACCCAGTACTTC. Protein sequence: CSVNNDRGGATQYF. The genes are TRBV29-1 and TRBJ2-5, with 8 bases aligning to TRBD1. Trimming removed 5 bases from V and 7 bases from J; junction bases left unmatched: 12. Germline CDR1 and CDR2: SQVTM and ANQGSEA. This CDR3 is built from 14 residues.

This clone was seen more than once but under ten times. The chain joins TRBV27 to TRBJ2-1, with D unclear. Germline loops: CDR1 MNHEY, CDR2 SMNVEV (reference sequence). V lost 1 base, J lost 3 bases, and 13 bases lay in between. The CDR3 runs 16 residues. CDR3 sequence reads: CASSLLGGLNYNEQFF. Here the CDR3 DNA reads TGTGCCAGCAGTTTATTGGGCGGCCTTAACTACAATGAGCAGTTCTTC.

J is TRBJ2-5 and V is TRBV29-1, with a possible D match to TRBD2 (5 bases). CDR3 length equals 13 residues. V lost 0 bases, J lost 5 bases, and 10 bases lay in between. Germline CDR1 and CDR2: SQVTM and ANQGSEA. The CDR3 DNA follows: TGCAGCGTTGAAGACGGGGTATCGGAGACCCAGTACTTC. Translated, it gives CSVEDGVSETQYF.

V gene TRBV6-5 combines with J gene TRBJ2-4; D remains unclear. The V and J ends lost 2 bases and 4 bases respectively, with 3 bases between them. The germline CDR1 and CDR2 sequences are MNHEY and SVGAGI. CDR3 length: 12 amino acids. The DNA for the CDR3 is TGTGCCAGCAGTTACAAGAAAAACATTCAGTACTTC. This translates into CASSYKKNIQYF.

J is TRBJ2-3 and V is TRBV6-6, with 8 bases fitting TRBD1. The CDR3 extends over 14 amino acids. The germline CDR1 and CDR2 sequences are MNHNY and SVGAGI (reference sequence). Unmatched junction bases numbered 5, after V lost 7 bases and J lost 2 bases. The CDR3 DNA follows: TGTGCCAGCACCAGCAGGGGGCTCACAGATACGCAGTATTTT. Protein: CASTSRGLTDTQYF.

This chain joins TRBV2 and TRBJ2-5; the D gene is possibly TRBD2 (6 bases). CDR3 length: 13 amino acids. Trimming left V 6 bases short and J 5 bases short, with 13 bases between. Germline CDR1 is SNHLY and CDR2 is FYNNEI. CDR3 sequence reads: CASSRDSRETQYF. The CDR3 region has the DNA TGTGCCAGCAGCCGGGACTCGAGGGAGACCCAGTACTTC. Together with reference TRBV2 and TRBJ2-5, the CDR3 gives the full variable domain: EPEVTQTPSHQVTQMGQEVILRCVPISNHLYFYWYRQILGQKVEFLVSFYNNEISEKSEIFDDQFSVERPDGSNFTLKIRSTKLEDSAMYFCASSRDSRETQYFGPGTRLLVL.

There are a few counts of this clone. The chain carries TRBV28 and TRBJ2-1; 7 bases map to TRBD2. CDR1 is MDHEN and CDR2 is SYDVKM in the germline V gene. After removal of 8 bases from V and 12 bases from J, the junction contained 10 bases not matched to a gene. The CDR3 length is 12 residues. In DNA, the CDR3 is TGTGCCAGCCGCGGGACTACGCCTTTGCAGTTCTTC. It translates to CASRGTTPLQFF.

In this sample, this clone turned up a few times. The chain combines TRBV30 with TRBJ1-4; 7 bases are shared with TRBD1. CDR3 size: 14 residues. Germline loops: CDR1 GTSNPN, CDR2 SVGIG (reference sequence). Trimming cost V 0 bases and J 5 bases; bases outside gene matches: 3. CDR3: CAWSVDRTNEKLFF. The CDR3 bases are TGTGCCTGGAGTGTGGACAGGACGAATGAAAAACTGTTTTTT.

The rearrangement uses TRBV7-9 and TRBJ1-2; TRBD1 might be the D (5 bases). CDR3 size: 13 residues. CDR1 and CDR2 from the germline V gene are SEHNR and FQNEAQ (reference sequence). V lost 5 bases to trimming and J lost 4 bases, with 11 bases between them. The CDR3 loop is CASSQVGVYGYTF. The CDR3, as DNA: TGTGCCAGCAGCCAAGTGGGGGTCTATGGCTACACCTTC.

This clone was picked up a small number of times. The J gene is TRBJ2-1, the V gene TRBV7-9; D is unresolved. CDR1 and CDR2 from the germline V gene are SEHNR and FQNEAQ (reference sequence). The CDR3 runs to 10 residues. Trimming shortened V by 5 bases and J by 7 bases, and 3 bases separated the two germline ends. The CDR3 DNA follows: TGTGCCAGCAGCGAGAATGAGCAGTTCTTC. Protein: CASSENEQFF.

Of note for this clone: The same CDR3 also results from other DNA sequences found in this sample. J is TRBJ2-7 and V is TRBV20-1, with 8 bases lining up with TRBD1. This CDR3 comprises 11 residues. The germline gives CDR1 DFQATT, CDR2 SNEGSKA (reference sequence). V was clipped by 3 bases and J by 6 bases; unmatched bases: 1. The CDR3 bases are TGCAGTGCTAGTACAGGGGGCGAGCAGTACTTC. This gives the protein CSASTGGEQYF.

This clone was counted between two and nine times. This chain joins TRBV27 and TRBJ2-3; D remains unclear. The germline V and J ends were trimmed by 10 bases and 1 base, with 6 bases remaining between them. CDR3 length equals 11 residues. Looked up from germline, CDR1 is MNHEY and CDR2 is SMNVEV (reference sequence). CDR3 nucleotide sequence: TGTGCCACGACCCGCACAGATACGCAGTATTTT. Its protein product is CATTRTDTQYF.

There are a few counts of this clone. The V gene is TRBV27, the J gene TRBJ1-2, with D perhaps matching TRBD1 (5 bases). This CDR3 spans 15 amino acids. Germline V gives CDR1 MNHEY, CDR2 SMNVEV (reference sequence). The germline V and J ends were trimmed by 8 bases and 1 base, with 17 bases remaining between them. CDR3: CASGGTAGNNYGYTF. CDR3 nucleotides: TGTGCCAGCGGCGGCACGGCAGGGAATAACTATGGCTACACCTTC.

This clone was counted only a few times. The rearrangement uses TRBV5-1 and TRBJ2-7; TRBD1 matches at 11 bases. Germline lookup yields CDR1 SGHRS and CDR2 YFSETQ. This CDR3 region has 16 residues. V was pared by 0 bases and J by 2 bases, with 4 bases of the junction left unmatched. The CDR3 DNA follows: TGCGCCAGCAGCTTGGAGGGACAGGGGGTAGCCTACGAGCAGTACTTC. It yields the protein CASSLEGQGVAYEQYF.

This clone came up many times. The V and J genes are TRBV2 and TRBJ2-1; D tentatively reads TRBD1 or TRBD2 (5 bases each). Trimming took off 7 bases at V and 6 bases at J, with 16 bases between the two ends. Looked up from germline, CDR1 is SNHLY and CDR2 is FYNNEI. The CDR3 loop spans 14 amino acids. The CDR3 DNA sequence: TGTGCCAGCACCCCGATTGAGGGGTCCAATGAGCAGTTCTTC. Translated, it gives CASTPIEGSNEQFF.

This clone was recorded at least ten times. The chain joins TRBV11-2 to TRBJ2-4; D call uncertain. Trimming took 3 bases from V and 0 from J, leaving 3 bases between them. The CDR3 has 13 amino acids. Germline values: CDR1 SGHAT, CDR2 FQNNGV. CDR3: CASSFVAKNIQYF. CDR3 bases: TGTGCCAGCAGCTTCGTAGCCAAAAACATTCAGTACTTC.

J is TRBJ2-1 and V is TRBV27; 8 nucleotides match TRBD2. In germline, CDR1 is MNHEY, CDR2 SMNVEV (reference sequence). This CDR3 is 18 amino acids long. V shed 5 bases, J shed 4 bases, and the junction held 16 bases outside the gene matches. The CDR3, as DNA: TGTGCCAGCAGTCGCTCGTGGCCCGGGGGGGAAGCTTACAATGAGCAGTTCTTC. Translating it yields CASSRSWPGGEAYNEQFF.

The chain uses TRBV10-3 and TRBJ1-2; D unresolved. Germline CDR1 reads ENHRY; CDR2 reads SYGVKD. Trimming left V 6 bases short and J 1 base short, with 9 bases between. This CDR3 spans 13 amino acids. CDR3 coding DNA: TGTGCCATCAGCCCGGACGTTAACTATGGCTACACCTTC. Translating it yields CAISPDVNYGYTF.